This T cell receptor (beta chain) was sequenced in a study of blood T cell repertoires in COVID-19. Study-level information: Spain, Italy and the United States supplied samples that represented acute and convalescent COVID-19. In each case, the material was cDNA or gDNA derived from T cells, B-cell-depleted T cells, or PBMCs.

The CDR3 contains 16 residues. Trimming stripped 4 bases from V and 1 base from J, with 15 bases between. Germline V gene sequence: CDR1 MNHNS, CDR2 SASEGT. The authors' processing: Estimates of nucleated cell counts were drawn from the amplification of reference gene primers. TCRdb's table, derived via immunoSEQ multiplex PCR, lists solely in-frame clones and lacks some. V, J and clone size reflect that table, while D and trimming were determined from the DNA. The sample has tens of thousands of clones, more than 75% seen once. The specimen was peripheral blood. The origin of this receptor is a man between 45 and 60 years old with active or convalescent COVID-19. The V and J genes are TRBV6-1 and TRBJ2-3; TRBD1 might be the D (6 bases). The CDR3 spells CASSVTPGVRTDTQYF. The CDR3 DNA follows: TGTGCCAGCAGTGTCACCCCAGGGGTCCGCACAGATACGCAGTATTTT.